This TCR beta chain stems from a study of graft-versus-host responses after intestinal transplantation. Findings and caveats of the study: The study found high graft-versus-host to host-versus-graft clonal ratios in allografts of patients with graft-donor T cell macrochimerism.

V lost 1 base and J lost 1, with 7 bases in between. CDR1 and CDR2 (germline): GTSNPN, SVGIG (reference sequence). The CDR3 loop spans 13 amino acids. This clone was observed a handful of times. The antigen is not known. Only in-frame clones appear in the TCRdb table, and some are missing; sequencing was by immunoSEQ multiplex PCR. The sample has 13,000 to 15,000 clones, approximately 61% seen once; the top ten hold roughly 10%. Investigators treated the graft tissue so that it released intraepithelial and lamina propria lymphocytes. The sequenced sample was ileum tissue, obtained roughly 720 days after intestinal transplantation. The source of this sequence is a human patient who received an intestinal transplant, so some T cells may come from the graft donor. The chain has TRBV30 and TRBJ2-5; D is undetermined. For the CDR3, the DNA is TGTGCCTGGAGTGATTCGTTCCAAGAGACCCAGTACTTC. It encodes CAWSDSFQETQYF. Supplemented by reference TRBV30 and TRBJ2-5, the full variable domain reads SQTIHQWPATLVQPVGSPLSLECTVEGTSNPNLYWYRQAAGRGLQLLFYSVGIGQISSEVPQNLSASRPQDRQFILSSKKLLLSDSGFYLCAWSDSFQETQYFGPGTRLLVL.